These T cell receptor beta chains were read from a single sample in a study of neurological immune-mediated disorders. One entry per CDR3 protein results from TCRdb running MiXCR on the 5' RACE reads. This table holds 50,000 to 80,000 distinct CDR3 sequences, roughly 4.8% found once. Sequences were obtained from PBMCs. These receptors originate from a man aged 25 to 40 with multiple sclerosis. Both conserved end residues are part of each CDR3. The D gene is left open where the match is weak. Each size is once, few, many, or a class for an expanded clone.

TGCGCCAGCAGCGTTCTAGGAGGCTCCGGGGAGCAGTTCTTC	CASSVLGGSGEQFF	many	TRBV5-1	TRBJ2-1	-
TGCAGTGCGAAACAGGGGGCGGGAGAAAAACTGTTTTTT	CSAKQGAGEKLFF	many	TRBV20-1	TRBJ1-4	TRBD1
TGCGCCAGCAGCTTGTTGGGCCTTGGCAATCAGCCCCAGCATTTT	CASSLLGLGNQPQHF	many	TRBV5-1	TRBJ1-5	-
TGTGCCAGCAGCTACAGCGGGGGGTACGAGCAGTACTTC	CASSYSGGYEQYF	many	TRBV3-1	TRBJ2-7	TRBD2
TGTGCCAGCAGCCAAGGGACAGCCTACGAGCAGTACTTC	CASSQGTAYEQYF	many	TRBV9	TRBJ2-7	TRBD1
TGCAGCGTTGAAGGCCGTATCACGTTGAACACTGAAGCTTTCTTT	CSVEGRITLNTEAFF	many	TRBV29-1	TRBJ1-1	-
TGTGCCAGCAGTCCCTTCGGACAGGGGAGAGAAGGAGGCTATGGCTACACCTTC	CASSPFGQGREGGYGYTF	many	TRBV6-5	TRBJ1-2	TRBD1
TGTGCCAGCAGCACAGGGACAGTTCGTAACTATGGCTACACCTTC	CASSTGTVRNYGYTF	many	TRBV5-6	TRBJ1-2	TRBD1
TGCAGTGCTAGGAGCGGGGGGGCCGGCAATGAGCAGTTCTTC	CSARSGGAGNEQFF	many	TRBV20-1	TRBJ2-1	TRBD2
TGTGCCAGCGGGCGGAAAAATAGCAATCAGCCCCAGCATTTT	CASGRKNSNQPQHF	many	TRBV5-6	TRBJ1-5	-